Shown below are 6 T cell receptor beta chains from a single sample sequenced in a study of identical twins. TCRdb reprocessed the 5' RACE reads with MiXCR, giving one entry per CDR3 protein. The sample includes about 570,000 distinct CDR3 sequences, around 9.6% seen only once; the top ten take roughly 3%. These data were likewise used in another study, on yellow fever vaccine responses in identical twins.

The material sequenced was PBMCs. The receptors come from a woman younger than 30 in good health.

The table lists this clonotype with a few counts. The CDR3 loop reads CAWSRETDSSTDTQYF. The CDR3 DNA sequence: TGTGCCTGGAGCCGCGAGACGGACAGCAGCACAGATACGCAGTATTTT. The chain is built from TRBV30 and TRBJ2-3, with D maybe TRBD1 (6 bases). The CDR3 spans 16 residues. CDR1 and CDR2 (germline): GTSNPN, SVGIG (reference sequence). Trimming left V 3 bases short and J 0 bases short, with 16 bases between.

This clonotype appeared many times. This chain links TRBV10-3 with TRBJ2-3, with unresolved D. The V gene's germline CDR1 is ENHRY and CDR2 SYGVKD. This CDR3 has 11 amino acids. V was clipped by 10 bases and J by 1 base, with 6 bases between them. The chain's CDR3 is CATRGTDTQYF. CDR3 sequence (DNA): TGTGCCACTCGAGGCACAGATACGCAGTATTTT.

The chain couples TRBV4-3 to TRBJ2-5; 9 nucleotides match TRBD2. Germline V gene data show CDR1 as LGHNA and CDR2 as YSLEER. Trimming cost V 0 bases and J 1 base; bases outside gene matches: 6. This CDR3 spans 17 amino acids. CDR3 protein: CASSQDHLAGTQETQYF. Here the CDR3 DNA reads TGCGCCAGCAGCCAAGACCATCTAGCGGGGACCCAAGAGACCCAGTACTTC.

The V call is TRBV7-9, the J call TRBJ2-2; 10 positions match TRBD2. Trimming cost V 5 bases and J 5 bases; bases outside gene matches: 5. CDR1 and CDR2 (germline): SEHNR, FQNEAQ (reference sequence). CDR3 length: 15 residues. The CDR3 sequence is CASSPSGGQTGELFF. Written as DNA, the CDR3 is TGTGCCAGCAGCCCTAGCGGGGGTCAAACCGGGGAGCTGTTTTTT.

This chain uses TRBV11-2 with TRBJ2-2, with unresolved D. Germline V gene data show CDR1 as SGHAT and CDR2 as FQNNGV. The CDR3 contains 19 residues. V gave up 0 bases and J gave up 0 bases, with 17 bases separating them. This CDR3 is CASSLDMVVPAANTGELFF. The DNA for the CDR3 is TGTGCCAGCAGCTTAGATATGGTCGTCCCAGCCGCGAACACCGGGGAGCTGTTTTTT.

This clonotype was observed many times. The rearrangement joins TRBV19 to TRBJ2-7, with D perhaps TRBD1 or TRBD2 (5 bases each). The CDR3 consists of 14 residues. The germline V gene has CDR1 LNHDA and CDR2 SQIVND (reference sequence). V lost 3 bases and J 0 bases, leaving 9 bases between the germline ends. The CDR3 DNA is TGTGCCAGTAGTATCTCAGGGAGCTCCTACGAGCAGTACTTC. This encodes CASSISGSSYEQYF. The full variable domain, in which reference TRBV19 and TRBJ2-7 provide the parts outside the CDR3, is DGGITQSPKYLFRKEGQNVTLSCEQNLNHDAMYWYRQDPGQGLRLIYYSQIVNDFQKGDIAEGYSVSREKKESFPLTVTSAQKNPTAFYLCASSISGSSYEQYFGPGTRLTVT.